This TCR beta chain was recovered during a study of regulatory T cells in long-lasting Graves disease. CDR3-region Arm-PCR and iRepertoire HTBI primers produced the TCR beta libraries. MiXCR, run by TCRdb on the multiplex PCR reads, gives a single entry per CDR3 protein. The sample includes approximately 400,000 distinct CDR3 sequences, just under 15% seen only once; the top ten take 16%. The time point: newly diagnosed GD, antithyroid drugs for less than 3 months. Isolated PBMC RNA provided the starting material for the TCR library. This clonotype showed up many times. The same sample was also studied in work on T cells in Graves' hyperthyroidism and ophthalmopathy.

This sequence was found in a woman under 40 with Graves disease. This sample comprised peripheral blood mononuclear cells (PBMCs), obtained at new diagnosis, from a patient treated with antithyroid drugs.

The CDR3 region is CASSPPGRSNQPQHF. In DNA form, the CDR3 reads TGTGCCAGCAGCCCGCCGGGACGGAGCAATCAGCCCCAGCATTTT. V is TRBV12-3 or TRBV12-4 and J is TRBJ1-5, with D possibly TRBD1 on 5 matching bases. The CDR3 is 15 residues long. Trimming pared 6 bases from V and 1 base from J, leaving 13 bases between.